Listed here are 11 T cell receptor beta chains from one sample, sequenced in a study of T cells in Graves' hyperthyroidism and ophthalmopathy. Researchers amplified the TCR beta CDR3 regions from RNA transcripts. When the TCR CDR3 underwent first-round RT-PCR, the HTBI primer set was used. TCRdb re-called the multiplex PCR reads through MiXCR, storing one row per CDR3 protein. The repertoire holds about 360,000 distinct CDR3 sequences, with approximately 13% as singletons. Sequenced: blood. The source of these receptors is a woman aged 18-29 years with Graves' hyperthyroidism.

This clonotype was detected a few times. The chain has TRBV5-5 and TRBJ2-2, with D perhaps TRBD1 (6 bases). This CDR3 has 15 amino acids. Germline assignment: CDR1 SGHKS and CDR2 YYEKEE (reference sequence). Trimming left V 0 bases short and J 5 bases short, with 11 bases between. CDR3 DNA: TGTGCCAGCAGCTTGGACAGGGAGAGAACCGGGGAGCTGTTTTTT. Its protein is CASSLDRERTGELFF.

This clonotype was picked up many times. The chain couples TRBV20-1 to TRBJ2-5, with D maybe TRBD2 (5 bases). V was shortened by 5 bases and J by 5 bases, with 15 bases between the two germline ends. This CDR3 is 13 amino acids long. Germline CDR1 reads DFQATT; CDR2 reads SNEGSKA (reference sequence). The CDR3 is CSAHYSVTETQYF. The CDR3, as DNA: TGCAGTGCTCATTATAGCGTTACCGAGACCCAGTACTTC.

About this clonotype: This may be a read error: a much more frequent sequence differs by one nucleotide. This chain joins TRBV28 and TRBJ1-1; no clear D gene. The V gene's germline CDR1 is MDHEN and CDR2 SYDVKM. The CDR3 runs 15 residues. For the CDR3, the DNA is TGTGCCGGCAGCTTCCCCCCTGCGGGGAACACTGAAGCTTTCTTT. Translating it yields CAGSFPPAGNTEAFF.

This clonotype showed up many times. This chain links TRBV7-9 with TRBJ2-5; D perhaps matches TRBD2 (6 bases). V was shortened by 1 base and J by 5 bases, with 11 bases between the two germline ends. The CDR3 is made up of 14 amino acids. In germline, CDR1 is SEHNR, CDR2 FQNEAQ (reference sequence). The CDR3 bases are TGTGCCAGCAGCTTAGTTCTGGCGGGGGAGACCCAGTACTTC. It is translated as CASSLVLAGETQYF.

This clonotype appeared many times. The chain combines TRBV11-3 with TRBJ2-1; 8 bases agree with TRBD2. Germline assignment: CDR1 SGHNT and CDR2 YENEEA. This CDR3 has 13 amino acids. With 5 bases clipped from V and 8 bases from J, the junction kept 5 bases outside the gene matches. CDR3 nucleotide sequence: TGTGCCAGCAGCCCCGGGACTAGGGATGAGCAGTTCTTC. It encodes CASSPGTRDEQFF.

This clonotype occurred a few times. This rearrangement joins TRBV10-2 to TRBJ1-1; the D is unclear. V shed 7 bases and J shed 7 bases, with 22 bases lying between them. The CDR3 sequence is 15 residues long. Germline V gene lookup returns CDR1 WSHSY and CDR2 SAAADI. The chain's CDR3 is CASTKQAFMDGEAFF. CDR3 DNA sequence: TGCGCCAGCACTAAACAAGCTTTTATGGACGGTGAAGCTTTCTTT.

This clonotype was seen repeatedly, ten times or more. The rearrangement uses TRBV6-5 and TRBJ1-4; 7 bases are shared with TRBD1. This CDR3 comprises 16 residues. Germline lookup yields CDR1 MNHEY and CDR2 SVGAGI. The junction had 13 bases not matched to a gene; V was cut back by 4 bases and J by 8 bases. For the CDR3, the DNA is TGTGCCAGCAGTTTCTGGGGCCGAGGGGGCGCCGAAAAACTGTTTTTT. Translating it yields CASSFWGRGGAEKLFF.

Concerning this clonotype itself: A read error may explain this, as a much larger clone is one base away. V gene TRBV28 combines with J gene TRBJ2-7, with D possibly matching TRBD2 (6 bases). CDR1 is MDHEN, CDR2 SYDVKM, per germline. This CDR3 has 15 amino acids. V was cut by 5 bases and J by 7 bases, with 21 bases left in between. The CDR3 reads CASSGGLLANNEQYF. The CDR3 region has the DNA TGTGCCAGCAGTGGGGGACTTCTCGCGAACAATGAGCAGTACTTC.

This clonotype was seen repeatedly, ten times or more. The chain uses TRBV4-3 and TRBJ1-2, with D perhaps matching TRBD1 (6 bases). In germline, CDR1 is LGHNA, CDR2 YSLEER. This CDR3 has 18 amino acids. Trimming removed 0 bases at V and 2 bases at J, with 19 bases between. The CDR3: CASSQENRVGWRNYGYTF. CDR3 in DNA: TGCGCCAGCAGCCAAGAGAACAGGGTAGGGTGGAGAAACTATGGCTACACCTTC.

This clonotype was seen many times. V is TRBV10-3 and J is TRBJ2-2; 10 bases map to TRBD2. Per the germline V gene, CDR1 is ENHRY and CDR2 is SYGVKD. With 7 bases clipped from V and 8 bases from J, the junction kept 7 bases outside the gene matches. This CDR3 region has 14 residues. This CDR3 reads CAITATSGLGELFF. The CDR3 DNA is TGTGCCATCACTGCGACTAGCGGGCTGGGGGAGCTGTTTTTT.

This chain joins TRBV6-5 and TRBJ1-2; D gene uncertain. The V gene's germline CDR1 is MNHEY and CDR2 SVGAGI. The CDR3 has 13 amino acids. The V gene lost 0 bases and the J gene lost 7 bases, with 9 bases spanning the gap. CDR3 residues: CASSYSKAGGYTF. The CDR3 coding sequence is TGTGCCAGCAGTTACTCGAAAGCGGGTGGCTACACCTTC.